Described below is a single TCR beta chain sequence and its context. What it recognizes is unknown. The data stem from a study of regulatory T cells in long-lasting Graves disease. Whole-study results and caveats: Persistent disease was characterized by preferential usage of TRBV28, TRBJ1-2 and TRBJ2-5. Lower TCR diversity characterized persistent Graves' patients relative to newly diagnosed patients. Persistent patients shared more public clonotypes (about 2,600) than new patients (approximately 1,000).

Time point reported: persistent/refractory GD, antithyroid drugs over 5 years with positive TRAb. The TCR library was made from RNA that had been extracted from PBMCs in TRIzol. With 5 bases removed from V and 4 bases from J, the gap between germline ends came to 11 bases. This CDR3 is built from 13 residues. Looked up from germline, CDR1 is SGHAT and CDR2 is FQNNGV. The authors built TCR beta libraries using iRepertoire HTBI primers and Arm-PCR of CDR3 regions. TCRdb redid the calling of the multiplex PCR reads with MiXCR, one entry per CDR3 protein. The repertoire includes hundreds of thousands of distinct CDR3 sequences, around 30% of them detected once, and 42% sits in the top ten.

This clonotype originated in a female donor with Graves disease. Sequencing was performed on peripheral blood mononuclear cells (PBMCs), taken when the disease was refractory, from a patient treated with antithyroid drugs. The J gene is TRBJ1-1, the V gene TRBV11-2; no clear D. CDR3 in amino acids: CASSPHWGTEAFF. CDR3 in DNA: TGTGCCAGCAGCCCCCATTGGGGCACTGAAGCTTTCTTT.